What follows are 18 T cell receptor beta chains derived from one specimen sequenced in a study of identical twins. TCRdb ran MiXCR on the 5' RACE reads and lists one entry per CDR3 protein. The sample lists hundreds of thousands of distinct CDR3 sequences, approximately 13% occurring once. This sample also appeared in a second study, on yellow fever vaccine responses in identical twins.

The sample consisted of PBMCs. The receptors here all came from a woman younger than 35 in good health.

This chain links TRBV20-1 with TRBJ2-2; a weak D match, TRBD2 (5 bases). The CDR3 contains 14 residues. CDR1 is DFQATT and CDR2 is SNEGSKA in the germline V gene (reference sequence). The germline V and J ends were trimmed by 2 bases and 4 bases, with 11 bases remaining between them. The CDR3 sequence is CSARSGDGTGELFF. CDR3 in DNA: TGCAGTGCTAGATCCGGGGATGGCACCGGGGAGCTGTTTTTT.

The rearrangement links TRBV20-1 to TRBJ2-7; 7 nucleotides line up with TRBD2. In germline, CDR1 is DFQATT, CDR2 SNEGSKA (reference sequence). V was pared by 5 bases and J by 3 bases, with 10 bases of the junction left unmatched. This CDR3 comprises 14 residues. The CDR3 is CSAPLGGRVYEQYV. The CDR3 DNA sequence: TGCAGTGCTCCCCTGGGGGGGAGAGTCTACGAGCAGTACGTC.

This chain joins TRBV12-3 or TRBV12-4 and TRBJ1-6; no definite D call. Trimming cost V 3 bases and J 8 bases, with 11 bases left between them. CDR3 length equals 14 residues. DNA for the CDR3: TGTGCCAGCAGTTTGCGGGGAAGGGATTCACCCCTCCACTTT. As protein: CASSLRGRDSPLHF.

This clonotype was seen more than once but under ten times. The chain employs TRBV7-9 and TRBJ2-1; D unclear. V was pared by 2 bases and J by 1 base, with 9 bases between. There are 15 residues in the CDR3. Germline-derived CDR1 and CDR2 are SEHNR and FQNEAQ (reference sequence). CDR3 DNA sequence: TGTGCCAGCAGCTTAAACCCTCTTTCCTACAATGAGCAGTTCTTC. This sequence encodes CASSLNPLSYNEQFF.

This clonotype was counted only a few times. This sequence joins TRBV20-1 and TRBJ2-3; 7 bases fit TRBD1. This CDR3 is 16 amino acids long. J gave up 2 bases and V 0 bases, and 8 bases lay outside the gene matches. Germline lookup yields CDR1 DFQATT and CDR2 SNEGSKA (reference sequence). The CDR3 nucleotides read TGCAGTGCTAGAGAACAGACAGGGCCTCACACAGATACGCAGTATTTT. Amino acids: CSAREQTGPHTDTQYF.

This clonotype has just a few counts. This chain connects TRBV11-2 to TRBJ2-4; 7 bases are shared with TRBD2. Germline-derived CDR1 and CDR2 are SGHAT and FQNNGV. With 4 bases clipped from V and 7 bases from J, the junction kept 10 bases outside the gene matches. The CDR3 runs 15 residues. The CDR3 nucleotides are TGTGCCAGCAGCTGGGGACCTACAGCGGGGAACATTCAGTACTTC. Translation: CASSWGPTAGNIQYF.

Notes on this clonotype: The germline gene is not matched at one end of the junction; a read error may be the cause. The chain links TRBV6-2 or TRBV6-3 to TRBJ1-3, with D possibly being TRBD1 (6 bases). Germline CDR1 is MNHEY and CDR2 is SVGEGT. This CDR3 region has 11 residues. CDR3 in amino acids: CASSATGTKNF. CDR3 in DNA: TGTGCCAGCAGTGCTACCGGGACAAAGAATTTT.

The V and J genes are TRBV5-1 and TRBJ2-7; possibly TRBD1 for D (6 bases). The CDR3 has 15 residues. V was cut by 0 bases and J by 3 bases, with 13 bases left in between. The germline V gene has CDR1 SGHRS and CDR2 YFSETQ. In nucleotides, the CDR3 is TGCGCCAGCAGCTTGGATTTAGGACAGAGCTACGAGCAGTACTTC. Protein product: CASSLDLGQSYEQYF.

V usage is TRBV12-3 or TRBV12-4 and J usage is TRBJ2-7; either TRBD1 or TRBD2 may supply D (5 bases each). Between the trimmed V and J ends, which lost 6 bases and 2 bases, there was a span of 14 bases. The CDR3 spans 14 residues. CDR3 protein: CASRASGPTYEQYF. The CDR3 bases are TGTGCCAGCAGGGCCTCGGGACCGACCTACGAGCAGTACTTC.

V gene TRBV28 combines with J gene TRBJ2-7; unclear D gene. The germline CDR1 and CDR2 sequences are MDHEN and SYDVKM. This CDR3 is 14 amino acids long. Trimming took off 6 bases at V and 5 bases at J, with 17 bases between the two ends. CDR3: CASSLPLPTHEQYF. Here the CDR3 DNA reads TGTGCCAGCAGCTTGCCCCTACCCACCCACGAGCAGTACTTC. The full variable domain, its missing parts supplied by reference TRBV28 and TRBJ2-7, is DVKVTQSSRYLVKRTGEKVFLECVQDMDHENMFWYRQDPGLGLRLIYFSYDVKMKEKGDIPEGYSVSREKKERFSLILESASTNQTSMYLCASSLPLPTHEQYFGPGTRLTVT.

V usage is TRBV6-2 or TRBV6-3 and J usage is TRBJ2-5, with no clear D. Deletions cut 6 bases from V and 0 bases from J, with 14 bases between. CDR1 and CDR2 (germline): MNHEY, SVGEGT. This CDR3 has 15 residues. The CDR3 sequence: CASRPRSNYQETQYF. Here the CDR3 DNA reads TGTGCCAGCAGGCCCCGTAGTAATTACCAAGAGACCCAGTACTTC.

This chain connects TRBV7-9 to TRBJ1-1; the match to TRBD1 covers 7 bases. In germline, CDR1 is SEHNR, CDR2 FQNEAQ (reference sequence). The CDR3 sequence is 14 residues long. V shed 5 bases and J 6 bases; nucleotides not matched to a gene: 9. Written as DNA, the CDR3 is TGTGCCAGCAGCGTGGGACAGTCTGTTCCTGAAGCTTTCTTT. Encoded protein: CASSVGQSVPEAFF.

This clonotype has just a few counts. For the CDR3, the DNA is TGTGCCAGCAGCCGAAAGGGGTTGAACACTGAAGCTTTCTTT. This translates into CASSRKGLNTEAFF. The gene calls are TRBV3-1 and TRBJ1-1; D is perhaps TRBD1 (5 bases). V shed 4 bases and J shed 0 bases, with 9 bases lying between them. The CDR3 is 14 residues long. Germline V lookup: CDR1 LGHDT, CDR2 YNNKEL (reference sequence). The full variable domain, with the rest looked up from reference TRBV3-1 and TRBJ1-1, is DTAVSQTPKYLVTQMGNDKSIKCEQNLGHDTMYWYKQDSKKFLKIMFSYNNKELIINETVPNRFSPKSPDKAHLNLHINSLELGDSAVYFCASSRKGLNTEAFFGQGTRLTVV.

This clonotype was observed a handful of times. The chain uses TRBV9 and TRBJ2-7; TRBD1 matches 7 bases. CDR3 size: 15 residues. Germline V gene lookup returns CDR1 SGDLS and CDR2 YYNGEE. The V segment lost 3 bases and the J segment 2 bases; nucleotides outside the gene matches: 8. CDR3: CASSGPGQHPYEQYF. For the CDR3, the DNA is TGTGCCAGCAGCGGACCGGGACAGCATCCCTACGAGCAGTACTTC.

The V and J genes are TRBV10-3 and TRBJ1-1; no definite D call. The CDR3 is 12 residues long. CDR1 and CDR2 (germline): ENHRY, SYGVKD. Trimming pared 10 bases from V and 4 bases from J, leaving 13 bases between. CDR3 coding DNA: TGTGCCAACGGACCCTCGAGCACTGAAGCTTTCTTT. Protein product: CANGPSSTEAFF.

This clonotype occurred many times. V gene TRBV5-1 combines with J gene TRBJ2-3; 10 bases are a match to TRBD1. The CDR3 contains 17 residues. Per the germline V gene, CDR1 is SGHRS and CDR2 is YFSETQ. Trimming removed 4 bases from V and 3 bases from J; junction bases left unmatched: 11. The CDR3 bases are TGCGCCAGCAGCCGCGAACTCCTGGGACAGGGGACAGATACGCAGTATTTT. Residues: CASSRELLGQGTDTQYF.

This clonotype was found many times. The chain uses TRBV7-9 and TRBJ2-1; 8 bases are shared with TRBD2. The V gene's germline CDR1 is SEHNR and CDR2 FQNEAQ (reference sequence). The CDR3 totals 17 residues. With V trimmed by 5 bases and J by 0 bases, 9 bases remained unmatched. Written as DNA, the CDR3 is TGTGCCAGCAGCCCTCGGGAGGGCCGGAGCTCCTACAATGAGCAGTTCTTC. It translates to CASSPREGRSSYNEQFF.

This clonotype was recorded at least ten times. The chain has TRBV7-8 and TRBJ1-4; D is perhaps TRBD1 (5 bases). CDR1 SGHVS and CDR2 FQNEAQ come from the germline V gene. V was trimmed by 5 bases and J by 8 bases, leaving 15 bases between them. The CDR3 consists of 14 residues. CDR3 in amino acids: CASSAGTLGEKLFF. CDR3 DNA sequence: TGTGCCAGCAGCGCCGGGACCCTGGGGGAAAAACTGTTTTTT.